This is a list of T cell receptor beta chains from one sample in a study of T cell responses to AZD1222 COVID-19 vaccine. Sequencing was performed with immunoSEQ multiplex PCR; in TCRdb, only in-frame clones are kept and a portion is missing. The table has tens of thousands of clones, around 90% seen once. The sequences come from peripheral blood, collected on day 0 of AZD1222 vaccination. These receptors were collected from an adult in good health. Each CDR3 is given with its conserved first and last residue. A D gene is named only where the DNA matches it firmly. Only some rows state a clone size, as once, few, many or a class for expanded clones.

TRBD2	TRBV6-2/TRBV6-3	TRBJ2-7	few	TGTGCCAGCAGTACTAGCGGGGGGGCCGCCGAGCAGTACTTC	CASSTSGGAAEQYF
TRBD1	TRBV7-2	TRBJ1-3	NA	TGTGCCAGCAGCTCTCCCAGGGGGTCCGGAAACACCATATATTTT	CASSSPRGSGNTIYF
TRBD2	TRBV7-3	TRBJ2-1	once	TGTGCCAGCAGCTTAGTTGCGGCGGGGGGTGGCTCCTACAATGAGCAGTTCTTC	CASSLVAAGGGSYNEQFF
NA	TRBV19	TRBJ1-1	NA	TGTGCCAGTAGTATCGTGGAGGGGAACACTGAAGCTTTCTTT	CASSIVEGNTEAFF
NA	TRBV6-5	TRBJ2-3	NA	TGTGCCAGCAGTTACATCGGGGCCCCAGATACGCAGTATTTT	CASSYIGAPDTQYF
NA	TRBV10-3	TRBJ2-3	NA	TGTGCCATCAGGGGGCTGGGGGGGGCGACAGATACGCAGTATTTT	CAIRGLGGATDTQYF
NA	TRBV12-5	TRBJ1-5	NA	TGTGCTAGTGGTTCATCAGGAGCAGAGTGGACGAATCAGCCCCAGCATTTT	CASGSSGAEWTNQPQHF
NA	TRBV7-2	TRBJ1-6	NA	TGTGCCAGCAGCCCGGGGGAGGGTCGGAGTGGTTCACCCCTCCACTTT	CASSPGEGRSGSPLHF
NA	TRBV4-1	TRBJ2-1	NA	TGCGCCAGCAGCCGGAAAGGGGGGCGCGGTTCCTACAATGAGCAGTTCTTC	CASSRKGGRGSYNEQFF
TRBD1	TRBV7-9	TRBJ1-1	NA	TGTGCCAGCAGCCGACAGGGGTTGAACACTGAAGCTTTCTTT	CASSRQGLNTEAFF
NA	TRBV29-1	TRBJ1-4	NA	TGCAGCGCCGGGGGGGCTAATGAAAAACTGTTTTTT	CSAGGANEKLFF
TRBD1	TRBV4-2	TRBJ2-5	NA	TGTGCCAGCAGCCAAGTAGGACAGGGGGCAGGATCACAAGAGACCCAGTACTTC	CASSQVGQGAGSQETQYF
NA	TRBV18	TRBJ2-5	NA	TGTGCCAGCTCAGCGACAGTACAAGAGACCCAGTACTTC	CASSATVQETQYF
NA	TRBV11-2	TRBJ1-5	NA	TGTGCCAGCAGCTTAGGCGGTAGCGTTTCCCAGCCCCAGCATTTT	CASSLGGSVSQPQHF
NA	TRBV6-5	TRBJ1-2	NA	TGTGCCAGCAGTTATCGCCAAAACTATGGCTACACCTTC	CASSYRQNYGYTF
TRBD2	TRBV7-9	TRBJ2-1	once	TGTGCCAGCAGCTTAACTAGCGGGGTCGATGAGCAGTTCTTC	CASSLTSGVDEQFF
NA	TRBV7-2	TRBJ2-3	NA	TGTGCCAGCAGTTTTGCGGGCCAAATCACAGATACGCAGTATTTT	CASSFAGQITDTQYF
TRBD1	TRBV6-5	TRBJ1-6	NA	TGTGCCAGCATAACAGGGGAATATAATTCACCCCTCCACTTT	CASITGEYNSPLHF
NA	TRBV7-2	TRBJ1-1	once	TGTGCCAGCAGCTTAGGGGGGTTACACAGAGGGAACACTGAAGCTTTCTTT	CASSLGGLHRGNTEAFF
NA	TRBV7-9	TRBJ1-2	few	TGTGCCAGCAGCCTGGGGGCGGGGATGTATGGCGGCTACACCTTC	CASSLGAGMYGGYTF
TRBD1	TRBV6-5	TRBJ1-6	NA	TGTGCCAGCAGTTCAGGACAGGGTGGTCATTCACCCCTCCACTTT	CASSSGQGGHSPLHF
NA	TRBV7-2	TRBJ2-7	NA	TGTGCCAGCAGCTTAGCGCCGGCAGGGGACGAGCAGTACTTC	CASSLAPAGDEQYF
NA	TRBV9	TRBJ1-1	NA	TGTGCCAGCAGCGTCGTACCTTCCACTGAAGCTTTCTTT	CASSVVPSTEAFF
NA	TRBV5-6	TRBJ1-3	NA	TGTGCCAGCAGCTGGGGGGAATACTCTGGAAACACCATATATTTT	CASSWGEYSGNTIYF
NA	TRBV7-6	TRBJ1-1	NA	TGTGCCAGCAGCCAGACACCCAGCACTGAAGCTTTCTTT	CASSQTPSTEAFF
TRBD1	TRBV4-1	TRBJ2-5	NA	TGCGCCAGCAGCCGGGGGACAGGGGGGAAAGAGACCCAGTACTTC	CASSRGTGGKETQYF
TRBD1	TRBV30	TRBJ2-5	NA	TGTGCCTGGAGTGTTAAACAGGGGATGGGAGAGACCCAGTACTTC	CAWSVKQGMGETQYF
TRBD1	TRBV15	TRBJ1-6	NA	TGTGCCACCAGCGGGAGACAGGGGTTCAATTCACCCCTCCACTTT	CATSGRQGFNSPLHF